Following are 25 T cell receptor beta chains from one sample sequenced in a study of shared clonotypes between healthy human individuals. Positive CCR7 selection of CD45RO-negative cells yielded the naive CD8 cells, and terminally differentiated effector memory CD45RA+ cells were excluded. Produced via immunoSEQ multiplex PCR; TCRdb's table is partial and in-frame only. The table has 550,000 to 750,000 clones, around 95% seen once. Specimen: naive CD8+ T cells sorted from blood. The receptors shown here come from a young woman in good health.

J is TRBJ2-7 and V is TRBV23-1; TRBD1 agrees at 12 bases. TRBV23-1 qualifies as an ORF whose function is uncertain. J was trimmed by 3 bases and V by 6 bases; bases with no gene match: 6. There are 15 residues in the CDR3. This CDR3 is CASSRDRGPDYEQYF. The CDR3 DNA is TGCGCCAGCAGCAGGGACAGGGGGCCAGACTACGAGCAGTACTTC.

The chain links TRBV6-4 to TRBJ2-7, with D possibly being TRBD2 (5 bases). V shed 2 bases and J shed 6 bases, with 20 bases lying between them. Germline CDR1 reads MRHNA; CDR2 reads SNTAGT. The CDR3 loop spans 16 amino acids. CDR3 sequence (DNA): TGTGCCAGCAGTGACCAACCGGGGAGCGTTCTTTCCGAGCAGTACTTC. The encoded protein is CASSDQPGSVLSEQYF.

CDR3 sequence: CASSVRGRANEQFF. The CDR3 DNA reads TGTGCCAGCAGTGTGCGCGGGAGGGCCAATGAGCAGTTCTTC. The chain employs TRBV2 and TRBJ2-1, with 9 bases aligning to TRBD2. This CDR3 has 14 amino acids. J lost 6 bases, V lost 4 bases, and 4 bases had no gene match. Germline V CDR1 and CDR2: SNHLY, FYNNEI.

This sequence joins TRBV9 and TRBJ2-1; 10 bases agree with TRBD2. The trim removed 0 bases at V and 5 bases at J, leaving 17 bases unmatched. The CDR3 runs to 20 residues. Per germline, CDR1 SGDLS and CDR2 YYNGEE. CDR3 loop: CASSVEGWASGRGAHNEQFF. DNA for the CDR3: TGTGCCAGCAGCGTAGAAGGTTGGGCTAGCGGGAGAGGGGCTCACAATGAGCAGTTCTTC.

The rearrangement joins TRBV5-6 to TRBJ2-7, with D perhaps matching TRBD2 (6 bases). The CDR3 length is 13 residues. Germline assignment: CDR1 SGHDT and CDR2 YYEEEE. V was cut by 2 bases and J by 3 bases, with 9 bases left in between. CDR3 loop: CASSFSGYYEQYF. The CDR3 nucleotides are TGTGCCAGCAGCTTTAGCGGATACTACGAGCAGTACTTC.

The J gene is TRBJ2-1, the V gene TRBV6-5; TRBD2 matches at 8 bases. Germline CDR1 MNHEY, CDR2 SVGAGI. There are 15 residues in the CDR3. With V trimmed by 0 bases and J by 10 bases, 8 bases remained unmatched. This CDR3 is CASSYSATPGGEQFF. The CDR3 coding sequence is TGTGCCAGCAGTTACTCGGCCACTCCGGGGGGGGAGCAGTTCTTC.

As regards this clone: Other DNA sequences in the same sample also yield this CDR3. The chain employs TRBV28 and TRBJ2-1; D gene unclear. The CDR3 covers 10 residues. Germline CDR1 MDHEN, CDR2 SYDVKM. With 5 bases removed from V and 5 bases from J, the gap between germline ends came to 1 base. The CDR3 reads CASSNNEQFF. The CDR3 DNA follows: TGTGCCAGCAGTAACAATGAGCAGTTCTTC.

The chain links TRBV23-1 to TRBJ2-5, with 7 bases fitting TRBD1. TRBV23-1 is labeled an ORF, and its function is uncertain. CDR3 size: 22 residues. V shed 2 bases, J shed 4 bases, and the junction held 28 bases outside the gene matches. Here the CDR3 DNA reads TGCGCCAGCAGTCAACGGTATCTGAGGGGTGACAGGGTAGTTTTTATAGGAGAGACCCAGTACTTC. This sequence encodes CASSQRYLRGDRVVFIGETQYF.

The chain uses TRBV7-8 and TRBJ2-2; 7 positions match TRBD2. V was clipped by 4 bases and J by 0 bases; unmatched bases: 14. This CDR3 comprises 19 residues. Germline V lookup: CDR1 SGHVS, CDR2 FQNEAQ. The CDR3: CASSSPAGERSANTGELFF. Here the CDR3 DNA reads TGTGCCAGCAGCTCCCCCGCGGGGGAGCGGAGCGCGAACACCGGGGAGCTGTTTTTT.

This rearrangement joins TRBV4-1 to TRBJ1-5; D may be TRBD1 (6 bases). The CDR3 contains 14 residues. CDR1 is MGHRA and CDR2 is YSYEKL in the germline V gene. V lost 6 bases to trimming and J lost 3 bases, with 12 bases between them. The CDR3, as DNA: TGCGCCAGCAGGTCACAGGGCCCCAATCAGCCCCAGCATTTT. This codes for CASRSQGPNQPQHF.

About this clone itself: This same CDR3 is encoded by further DNA sequences in the sample. This chain links TRBV7-9 with TRBJ2-7, with 8 bases fitting TRBD2. CDR3 size: 13 residues. Germline V CDR1 and CDR2: SEHNR, FQNEAQ (reference sequence). V lost 4 bases to trimming and J lost 3 bases; unmatched junction nucleotides: 2. The CDR3 is CASSYGGDYEQYF. The CDR3 nucleotides read TGTGCCAGCAGCTACGGGGGGGACTACGAGCAGTACTTC.

The chain uses TRBV5-6 and TRBJ2-3; 12 bases match TRBD2. V dropped 2 bases and J dropped 0; count of bases not matched to a gene: 1. The CDR3 has 16 amino acids. The germline V gene encodes CDR1 SGHDT and CDR2 YYEEEE. CDR3 bases: TGTGCCAGCAGCTTCGGGACTAGCGGGAGCACAGATACGCAGTATTTT. Translating it yields CASSFGTSGSTDTQYF.

This clone was observed once. The chain couples TRBV27 to TRBJ2-1, with D uncertain. V dropped 7 bases and J dropped 4 bases, with 5 bases sitting between them. The CDR3 is made up of 11 amino acids. Germline V CDR1 and CDR2: MNHEY, SMNVEV (reference sequence). In DNA, the CDR3 is TGTGCCAGCAAGTCGTACAATGAGCAGTTCTTC. This sequence encodes CASKSYNEQFF.

The chain employs TRBV28 and TRBJ2-3; no clear D gene. Germline CDR1 MDHEN, CDR2 SYDVKM. V was cut by 7 bases and J by 1 base, with 15 bases left in between. The CDR3 consists of 15 residues. The CDR3 DNA reads as TGTGCCAGCACCACCGCAGACTTTGGCACAGATACGCAGTATTTT. Amino acid sequence: CASTTADFGTDTQYF.

The J gene is TRBJ2-3, the V gene TRBV5-6, with 13 nucleotides matching TRBD2. Germline trimming cut 5 bases from V and 6 bases from J; bases unmatched to any gene: 3. The CDR3 loop spans 14 amino acids. The germline CDR1 and CDR2 sequences are SGHDT and YYEEEE. The CDR3 reads CASSPTSGRDTQYF. The CDR3 DNA reads as TGTGCCAGCAGTCCGACTAGCGGGAGGGATACGCAGTATTTT.

The V and J genes are TRBV6-6 and TRBJ2-1, with D possibly matching TRBD1 (6 bases). Looked up from germline, CDR1 is MNHNY and CDR2 is SVGAGI (reference sequence). Trimming took off 5 bases at V and 0 bases at J, with 11 bases between the two ends. There are 15 residues in the CDR3. This CDR3 is CASSLSGDSYNEQFF. CDR3 nucleotide sequence: TGTGCCAGCAGTCTCTCAGGGGACTCCTACAATGAGCAGTTCTTC.

The J gene is TRBJ1-2, the V gene TRBV27, with D perhaps TRBD1 (6 bases). Trimming cost V 5 bases and J 8 bases, with 18 bases left between them. The CDR3 totals 14 residues. The germline gives CDR1 MNHEY, CDR2 SMNVEV (reference sequence). The CDR3 protein is CASSPRWGGEGYTF. Here the CDR3 DNA reads TGTGCCAGCAGTCCCCGGTGGGGGGGCGAAGGCTACACCTTC.

The V and J genes are TRBV5-4 and TRBJ2-1; D is undetermined. This CDR3 is 14 amino acids long. V was shortened by 5 bases and J by 0 bases, with 9 bases between the two germline ends. Germline CDR1 reads SGHNT; CDR2 reads YYREEE (reference sequence). The CDR3 loop is CASRRTGSYNEQFF. The CDR3 bases are TGTGCCAGCAGGAGGACCGGCTCCTACAATGAGCAGTTCTTC.

The chain uses TRBV29-1 and TRBJ2-1; 7 bases map to TRBD2. Looked up from germline, CDR1 is SQVTM and CDR2 is ANQGSEA. The CDR3 covers 14 residues. The V segment lost 7 bases and the J segment 3 bases; nucleotides outside the gene matches: 9. CDR3 region: CSARVREVYNEQFF. The CDR3, as DNA: TGCAGCGCCCGGGTCCGGGAGGTCTACAATGAGCAGTTCTTC.

V and J are TRBV11-2 and TRBJ1-5; 9 nucleotides line up with TRBD1. Germline V gene data show CDR1 as SGHAT and CDR2 as FQNNGV. Unmatched junction bases numbered 5, after V lost 5 bases and J lost 6 bases. This CDR3 region has 14 residues. Written as DNA, the CDR3 is TGTGCCAGCAGCGCGGGACAGGGAGGTCAGCCCCAGCATTTT. It translates to CASSAGQGGQPQHF.

This clone came up once. V usage is TRBV19 and J usage is TRBJ2-7; D remains unclear. The CDR3 sequence is 15 residues long. Germline V gene data show CDR1 as LNHDA and CDR2 as SQIVND (reference sequence). V lost 0 bases and J 0 bases, leaving 9 bases between the germline ends. DNA for the CDR3: TGTGCCAGTAGTATAGAGTCAGGAATCTCCTACGAGCAGTACTTC. Its protein product is CASSIESGISYEQYF.

The chain combines TRBV11-2 with TRBJ2-2; TRBD2 matches at 11 bases. The CDR3 totals 18 residues. V lost 4 bases to trimming and J lost 2 bases; unmatched junction nucleotides: 9. Germline V gene data show CDR1 as SGHAT and CDR2 as FQNNGV. The CDR3 sequence is CASSSLVSGRANTGELFF. DNA for the CDR3: TGTGCCAGCAGCTCCCTGGTTAGCGGGAGGGCCAACACCGGGGAGCTGTTTTTT.

About this clone: The sample has other DNA sequences that encode this CDR3 too. The V and J genes are TRBV30 and TRBJ1-4; 10 bases map to TRBD1. The junction had 2 bases not matched to a gene; V was cut back by 0 bases and J by 4 bases. This CDR3 comprises 15 residues. Per the germline V gene, CDR1 is GTSNPN and CDR2 is SVGIG (reference sequence). DNA of the CDR3: TGTGCCTGGAGTGTGGGACAGGGGATTAATGAAAAACTGTTTTTT. Its protein product is CAWSVGQGINEKLFF. Full variable domain (remainder filled in from reference TRBV30 and TRBJ1-4): SQTIHQWPATLVQPVGSPLSLECTVEGTSNPNLYWYRQAAGRGLQLLFYSVGIGQISSEVPQNLSASRPQDRQFILSSKKLLLSDSGFYLCAWSVGQGINEKLFFGSGTQLSVL.

The chain has TRBV27 and TRBJ1-2; a weak D match, TRBD1 (5 bases). The CDR3 consists of 13 residues. CDR1 and CDR2 (germline): MNHEY, SMNVEV (reference sequence). V lost 2 bases and J lost 3, with 7 bases in between. The CDR3 coding sequence is TGTGCCAGCAGTTTAGGGGGGTACTATGGCTACACCTTC. Its translation: CASSLGGYYGYTF.

V is TRBV28 and J is TRBJ2-3, with 10 positions matching TRBD1. Per germline, CDR1 MDHEN and CDR2 SYDVKM. V lost 6 bases and J lost 3; bases outside the gene matches: 9. This CDR3 contains 16 residues. CDR3 in DNA: TGTGCCAGCAGACCGACAGGGGGCTGGGGTACAGATACGCAGTATTTT. It yields the protein CASRPTGGWGTDTQYF.